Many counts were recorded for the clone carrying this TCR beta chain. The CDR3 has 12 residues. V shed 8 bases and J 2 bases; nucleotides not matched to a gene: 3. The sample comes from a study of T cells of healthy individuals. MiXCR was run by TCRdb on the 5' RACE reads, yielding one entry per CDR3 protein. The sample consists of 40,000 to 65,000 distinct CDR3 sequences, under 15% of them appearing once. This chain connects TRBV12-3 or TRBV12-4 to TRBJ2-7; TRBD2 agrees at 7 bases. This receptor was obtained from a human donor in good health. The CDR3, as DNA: TGTGCCAGCGGCAGCGGGACCTACGAGCAGTACTTC. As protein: CASGSGTYEQYF.